A selection of T cell receptor beta chains follows, all from one sample in a study of cytomegalovirus exposure and HLA in healthy donors. Only in-frame clones appear in the TCRdb table, and some are missing; sequencing was by immunoSEQ multiplex PCR. The data hold a few hundred thousand clones, with 80% to 95% observed a single time. Specimen: PBMCs. Receptors were obtained from a girl aged 2 to 9 in good health and CMV-seronegative. Both conserved end residues are part of each CDR3. The D gene is left open where the match is weak. Expanded clones are given a class, and other clones once, few, many or no size at all.

v_call	clone_size	d_call	j_call	cdr3_nt	cdr3_aa
TRBV4-1	-	TRBD2	TRBJ2-5	TGCGCCAGCAGCCAAGATGGTTCTAGCGGGGGGGCCTATGAGACCCAGTACTTC	CASSQDGSSGGAYETQYF
TRBV5-6	-	-	TRBJ2-7	TGTGCCAGCAGCTTGGCCGGGGGAACGACCTACGAGCAGTACTTC	CASSLAGGTTYEQYF
TRBV30	-	-	TRBJ1-5	TGTGCCTGGGGAATGGGGGCGGCTCAGCCCCAGCATTTT	CAWGMGAAQPQHF
TRBV9	-	-	TRBJ2-3	TGTGCCAGCAGCGTAGGAGGGAAAGATACGCAGTATTTT	CASSVGGKDTQYF
TRBV27	once	TRBD2	TRBJ2-7	TGTGCCAGCAGTCCCCAAGCGGGGACCTCCTACGAGCAGTACTTC	CASSPQAGTSYEQYF
TRBV7-8	-	TRBD2	TRBJ2-1	TGTGCCAGCAGCCTGGGGACTAGCGGGCATGAGCAGTTCTTC	CASSLGTSGHEQFF
TRBV19	-	TRBD1	TRBJ1-2	TGTGCCAGTAGTTCCCGGGACAGGGGGTTATTGGGCTATGGCTACACCTTC	CASSSRDRGLLGYGYTF
TRBV10-3	-	-	TRBJ1-4	TGTGCCATCAGTGAGTCTTTCCAAACTAATGAAAAACTGTTTTTT	CAISESFQTNEKLFF
TRBV13	-	TRBD1	TRBJ2-5	TGTGCCAGCAGCTTGGGGGACAGGGGAGAGACCCAGTACTTC	CASSLGDRGETQYF
TRBV20-1	-	-	TRBJ1-2	TGCAGTGCTAGTTCAGGGAGCTACACCTTC	CSASSGSYTF
TRBV5-5	-	TRBD1	TRBJ1-2	TGTGCCAGCAGCTTAAAAGACAGGGCCAACTATGGCTACACCTTC	CASSLKDRANYGYTF
TRBV15	-	TRBD1	TRBJ1-2	TGTGCCACCAGCAGAGATCATGGGACAGGAGGTGGCTACACCTTC	CATSRDHGTGGGYTF
TRBV6-1	-	-	TRBJ2-6	TGTGCCAGCAGTGAAGCGCTTAACGGGGGCTCTGGGGCCAACGTCCTGACTTTC	CASSEALNGGSGANVLTF
TRBV30	-	TRBD2	TRBJ2-1	TGTGCCTGGAGTGTTGGGGGGAGGGTCAATGAGCAGTTCTTC	CAWSVGGRVNEQFF
TRBV28	-	TRBD1	TRBJ2-2	TGTGCCAGCAGCTCTATTGGACAGGCCGAGACCGGGGAGCTGTTTTTT	CASSSIGQAETGELFF
TRBV6-5	once	TRBD2	TRBJ2-7	TGTGCCAGCAGTTACGCAGTAGCGGGGGACCTATACGAGCAGTACTTC	CASSYAVAGDLYEQYF
TRBV7-2	-	TRBD2	TRBJ2-1	TGTGCCAGCAGCTTACAGGGACTAGCGGGAGTATACGAGCAGTTCTTC	CASSLQGLAGVYEQFF
TRBV15	-	-	TRBJ2-3	TGTGCCACCAGCAGGTACAGGGAAATATCGGGAGATACGCAGTATTTT	CATSRYREISGDTQYF
TRBV7-9	-	-	TRBJ2-7	TGTGCCAGCAGCTTTGGCAGGTCCTCCTACGAGCAGTACTTC	CASSFGRSSYEQYF
TRBV21-1	-	-	TRBJ2-1	TGTGCCAGCAGCATATTTAGCGGGAGGGGCTCCAGCTCCTACAATGAGCAGTTCTTC	CASSIFSGRGSSSYNEQFF
TRBV7-8	-	-	TRBJ1-1	TGTGCCAGCAGCTTAATGACAGCGAACCAAGCTTTCTTT	CASSLMTANQAFF
TRBV28	-	-	TRBJ2-3	TGTGCCAGCAGTTTGGTCGAGGGAGATACGCAGTATTTT	CASSLVEGDTQYF
TRBV18	-	TRBD1	TRBJ2-5	TGTGCCAGCTCAACCTTCGGGACAGTAGAGACCCAGTACTTC	CASSTFGTVETQYF
TRBV30	-	-	TRBJ2-7	TGTGCCTGGAGTCCAGAGGGCTACGAGCAGTACTTC	CAWSPEGYEQYF
TRBV25-1	few	TRBD1	TRBJ2-1	TGTGCCAGCACCCACACAGGGGGCAATGAGCAGTTCTTC	CASTHTGGNEQFF
TRBV6-5	-	-	TRBJ1-5	TGTGCCAGCAGACCCACAGGTGGCAGCAATCAGCCCCAGCATTTT	CASRPTGGSNQPQHF
TRBV1	-	-	TRBJ2-5	TGCACCAGCAGCCAAGATCTTGAGACTAGCGGGGGGCGGGAGACCCAGTACTTC	CTSSQDLETSGGRETQYF
TRBV9	-	TRBD1	TRBJ1-2	TGTGCCAGCAACGTAGGGACAGGGGGAAACTATGGCTACACCTTC	CASNVGTGGNYGYTF
TRBV4-1	-	TRBD2	TRBJ2-2	TGCGCCAGCAGCCAAGGAGGACTAGCGGGGGGGCGGGGCGGGGAGCTGTTTTTT	CASSQGGLAGGRGGELFF
TRBV5-4	-	TRBD1	TRBJ2-1	TGTGCCAGCAGCTGGGGACAGGGAGACAATGAGCAGTTCTTC	CASSWGQGDNEQFF
TRBV18	-	-	TRBJ1-1	TGTGCCAGCTCACCGAGGGCTGTGAACACTGAAGCTTTCTTT	CASSPRAVNTEAFF
TRBV2	-	TRBD2	TRBJ2-2	TGTGCCAGCAGGTCAGCGGGGACCGGGGAGCTGTTTTTT	CASRSAGTGELFF
TRBV30	-	TRBD1	TRBJ1-5	TGTGCCTGGAGTGTGGTCCTAACAGGGGGCGGAAATCAGCCCCAGCATTTT	CAWSVVLTGGGNQPQHF
TRBV5-1	-	TRBD1	TRBJ1-6	TGCGCCAGCAGACCACAGACAGGGGTCAATAATTCACCCCTCCACTTT	CASRPQTGVNNSPLHF
TRBV11-2	-	-	TRBJ2-7	TGTGCCAGCAGCTTTTCAGCGGGCGGTTACTACGAGCAGTACTTC	CASSFSAGGYYEQYF
TRBV6-5	-	-	TRBJ2-7	TGTGCCAGCAGTGTTAGCTACGAGCAGTACTTC	CASSVSYEQYF
TRBV7-2	-	-	TRBJ2-7	TGTGCCAACAGCCATGGACTTGATGCCTACGAGCAGTACTTC	CANSHGLDAYEQYF
TRBV7-8	-	-	TRBJ1-5	TGTGCCAGCAGCTTAGCGGCAGGCCGCAATCAGCCCCAGCATTTT	CASSLAAGRNQPQHF
TRBV18	-	TRBD1	TRBJ1-1	TGTGCCAGCTCACTCCGGGACAGGGAAGGGGGCACTGAAGCTTTCTTT	CASSLRDREGGTEAFF
TRBV18	-	-	TRBJ1-1	TGTGCCAGCTCACCGGCGGGGCTTGAAGCTTTCTTT	CASSPAGLEAFF
TRBV7-2	-	-	TRBJ1-3	TGTGCCAGCAGCTTGGGCGGGGTCTCTGGAAACACCATATATTTT	CASSLGGVSGNTIYF
TRBV30	-	-	TRBJ1-4	TGTGCCTGGAGTGGTAGCGGTGGGGAAAAACTGTTTTTT	CAWSGSGGEKLFF
TRBV5-4	-	TRBD1	TRBJ1-3	TGTGCCAGCAGCTATTCCGACAGGGCGGTCTCTGGAAACACCATATATTTT	CASSYSDRAVSGNTIYF
TRBV9	-	TRBD1	TRBJ1-1	TGTGCCAGCAGCGGACCTGACAGGGGAACTGAAGCTTTCTTT	CASSGPDRGTEAFF
TRBV2	-	-	TRBJ2-1	TGTGCCAGCAGTGTAGCAGAGGTCAATGAGCAGTTCTTC	CASSVAEVNEQFF
TRBV11-2	-	TRBD2	TRBJ2-3	TGTGCCAGCCCAATAGCGGGGGGCACAGATACGCAGTATTTT	CASPIAGGTDTQYF
TRBV27	-	-	TRBJ2-7	TGTGCCAGCAGTTTAAAGTTTGGGTCTAGCTGGTTCTCCTACGAGCAGTACTTC	CASSLKFGSSWFSYEQYF
TRBV7-9	-	-	TRBJ1-2	TGTGCCAGCAGCTTAGGACAGGACTATGGCTACACCTTC	CASSLGQDYGYTF
TRBV6-5	-	-	TRBJ1-5	TGTGCCAGCAGTCAGCGGGGGGGTATGATATATACGCAGCATTTT	CASSQRGGMIYTQHF
TRBV5-5	-	TRBD1	TRBJ1-2	TGTGCCAGCAGCACAGGGGGCTATGGCTACACCTTC	CASSTGGYGYTF